These 22 T cell receptor beta chains share one sample of origin, sequenced in a study of lymphopenia after photon versus proton radiotherapy. Profiled with immunoSEQ multiplex PCR; TCRdb holds only in-frame clones, not every one. In the table there are 40,000 to 45,000 clones, 86% of which are singletons. The sample consisted of peripheral blood, taken from a patient treated with proton-based radiotherapy. Every receptor here comes from a woman aged 65 to 85 with pancreatic cancer. Some clones in this sample may be carry-over from other donors' samples.

Regarding this clone: Relative to the germline gene, one junction end is altered; a read error may explain this. V is TRBV11-3 and J is TRBJ1-2; no clear D gene. CDR1 is SGHNT, CDR2 YENEEA, per germline. This CDR3 has 11 residues. The CDR3 region is CASSPRSAYYF. As DNA, the CDR3 is TGTGCCAGCAGCCCCCGCAGTGCTTATTACTTC. The complete variable domain, with remaining parts taken from reference TRBV11-3 and TRBJ1-2, reads EAGVVQSPRYKIIEKKQPVAFWCNPISGHNTLYWYLQNLGQGPELLIRYENEEAVDDSQLPKDRFSAERLKGVDSTLKIQPAELGDSAVYLCASSPRSAYYFGSGTRLTVV.

The chain combines TRBV5-1 with TRBJ2-7; 9 bases match TRBD1. CDR1 is SGHRS and CDR2 is YFSETQ in the germline V gene. With V trimmed by 2 bases and J by 0 bases, 9 bases remained unmatched. The CDR3 runs 17 residues. CDR3 nucleotides: TGCGCCAGCAGCTTATATGGGACAGGGACCAGCTCCTACGAGCAGTACTTC. Translated, it gives CASSLYGTGTSSYEQYF.

V and J are TRBV29-1 and TRBJ1-2; 7 nucleotides match TRBD1. After removal of 3 bases from V and 8 bases from J, the junction contained 6 bases not matched to a gene. The CDR3 covers 12 residues. The germline gives CDR1 SQVTM, CDR2 ANQGSEA. The CDR3 DNA sequence: TGCAGCGTTGACCGGCAGGGGGGCGGCTACACCTTC. Protein: CSVDRQGGGYTF.

The chain carries TRBV4-1 and TRBJ1-2, with 8 bases that match TRBD1. Germline V CDR1 and CDR2: MGHRA, YSYEKL. The CDR3 sequence is 15 residues long. The V gene end was trimmed by 5 bases and the J gene end by 2 bases; junction bases not matched to a gene: 7. This CDR3 reads CASSKGQDYNYGYTF. DNA of the CDR3: TGCGCCAGCAGCAAGGGACAGGACTACAACTATGGCTACACCTTC.

J is TRBJ1-4 and V is TRBV28; possible D gene TRBD1, 6 bases. Between the trimmed V and J ends, which lost 3 bases and 0 bases, there was a span of 17 bases. This CDR3 is built from 18 residues. CDR1 is MDHEN and CDR2 is SYDVKM in the germline V gene. CDR3 sequence (DNA): TGTGCCAGCAGTTTCCCCTGGGGGACACTCGCAACTAATGAAAAACTGTTTTTT. The encoded protein is CASSFPWGTLATNEKLFF.

This chain uses TRBV6-5 with TRBJ2-7; a weak D match, TRBD1 (6 bases). From germline, CDR1 is MNHEY and CDR2 SVGAGI. Trimming pared 5 bases from V and 3 bases from J, leaving 14 bases between. The CDR3 spans 14 residues. CDR3: CASSPSGQVYEQYF. For the CDR3, the DNA is TGTGCCAGCAGTCCATCGGGACAAGTCTACGAGCAGTACTTC.

J is TRBJ1-5 and V is TRBV21-1. TRBV21-1 is a recognized pseudogene. The CDR3 length is 14 residues. DNA of the CDR3: TGTGCCAGCAGCCGGAGGGGGGACAATCAGCCCCAGCATTTT. As protein: CASSRRGDNQPQHF.

This clone was observed a handful of times. The rearrangement links TRBV7-9 to TRBJ2-5; weak D call: TRBD2 (5 bases). Germline values: CDR1 SEHNR, CDR2 FQNEAQ (reference sequence). The length of the CDR3 is 15 residues. The ends were cut back, 5 bases at V and 4 bases at J, with 17 bases in the middle. The CDR3 coding sequence is TGTGCCAGCAGCAGCAGGCGGGTTGCGCGAGAGACCCAGTACTTC. This translates into CASSSRRVARETQYF. The full variable domain, completed using reference TRBV7-9 and TRBJ2-5, is DTGVSQNPRHKITKRGQNVTFRCDPISEHNRLYWYRQTLGQGPEFLTYFQNEAQLEKSRLLSDRFSAERPKGSFSTLEIQRTEQGDSAMYLCASSSRRVARETQYFGPGTRLLVL.

V and J are TRBV11-2 and TRBJ2-3; 9 bases are shared with TRBD2. Germline lookup yields CDR1 SGHAT and CDR2 FQNNGV. The V and J ends lost 3 bases and 1 base, in that order; junction bases with no gene match: 5. The CDR3 sequence is 16 residues long. The CDR3 nucleotides are TGTGCCAGCAGCTTTATAGCGGGAGCGGGCACAGATACGCAGTATTTT. Its translation is CASSFIAGAGTDTQYF.

DNA for the CDR3: TGTGCCAGTAGTATCTCAGGGGACAGCAATCAGCCCCAGCATTTT. This gives the protein CASSISGDSNQPQHF. The rearrangement uses TRBV19 and TRBJ1-5; a weak D match, TRBD1 (6 bases). This CDR3 has 15 residues. Trimming took off 3 bases at V and 1 base at J, with 10 bases between the two ends. Germline V gene data show CDR1 as LNHDA and CDR2 as SQIVND (reference sequence).

The J gene is TRBJ2-5, the V gene TRBV25-1; TRBD2 agrees at 8 bases. The CDR3 is 13 amino acids. Germline trimming cut 4 bases from V and 4 bases from J; bases unmatched to any gene: 2. Germline CDR1 is MGHDK and CDR2 is SYGVNS. CDR3 protein: CASSGLAGETQYF. The DNA for the CDR3 is TGTGCCAGCAGTGGCCTAGCGGGAGAGACCCAGTACTTC.

V is TRBV7-2 and J is TRBJ2-2; D possibly corresponds to TRBD2 (6 bases). V lost 5 bases and J 6 bases, leaving 13 bases between the germline ends. The length of the CDR3 is 14 residues. CDR1 is SGHTA and CDR2 is FQGNSA in the germline V gene. CDR3 loop: CASSQDYGAGELFF. Here the CDR3 DNA reads TGTGCCAGCAGCCAGGACTATGGGGCCGGGGAGCTGTTTTTT.

V usage is TRBV30 and J usage is TRBJ2-5; TRBD2 matches 8 bases. J lost 1 base, V lost 0 bases, and 7 bases had no gene match. This CDR3 spans 16 amino acids. Germline CDR1 is GTSNPN and CDR2 is SVGIG (reference sequence). CDR3 residues: CAWSVEGTRRQETQYF. As DNA, the CDR3 is TGTGCCTGGAGTGTTGAAGGGACTAGGCGCCAAGAGACCCAGTACTTC. Combining the CDR3 with reference TRBV30 and TRBJ2-5 gives the whole variable domain SQTIHQWPATLVQPVGSPLSLECTVEGTSNPNLYWYRQAAGRGLQLLFYSVGIGQISSEVPQNLSASRPQDRQFILSSKKLLLSDSGFYLCAWSVEGTRRQETQYFGPGTRLLVL.

The rearrangement uses TRBV5-5 and TRBJ2-2; D is unclear. V lost 2 bases to trimming and J lost 7 bases, with 9 bases between them. The CDR3 length is 13 residues. Per the germline V gene, CDR1 is SGHKS and CDR2 is YYEKEE (reference sequence). The CDR3 reads CASSLDFGGELFF. CDR3 sequence (DNA): TGTGCCAGCAGCTTAGACTTCGGCGGGGAGCTGTTTTTT. Full variable domain (rest looked up from reference TRBV5-5 and TRBJ2-2): DAGVTQSPTHLIKTRGQQVTLRCSPISGHKSVSWYQQVLGQGPQFIFQYYEKEERGRGNFPDRFSARQFPNYSSELNVNALLLGDSALYLCASSLDFGGELFFGEGSRLTVL.

The chain employs TRBV19 and TRBJ2-2; tentative D call: TRBD1 (6 bases). The germline V gene has CDR1 LNHDA and CDR2 SQIVND (reference sequence). The CDR3 contains 17 residues. V shed 3 bases and J shed 0 bases, with 14 bases lying between them. The CDR3 bases are TGTGCCAGTAGTATCAGGGGTCTGGCCGCGAACACCGGGGAGCTGTTTTTT. The encoded protein is CASSIRGLAANTGELFF.

This sequence joins TRBV19 and TRBJ2-7, with 12 bases matching TRBD1. With 5 bases clipped from V and 4 bases from J, the junction kept 12 bases outside the gene matches. The germline gives CDR1 LNHDA, CDR2 SQIVND (reference sequence). This CDR3 region has 17 residues. CDR3 sequence: CASSVLGGTGGLYEQYF. CDR3 nucleotide sequence: TGTGCCAGTAGTGTCCTCGGTGGGACAGGGGGCCTTTACGAGCAGTACTTC.

This chain uses TRBV7-3 with TRBJ2-5; D not certain. CDR3 size: 12 residues. V lost 5 bases and J 5 bases, leaving 9 bases between the germline ends. Germline V lookup: CDR1 SGHTA, CDR2 FQGTGA. The CDR3 nucleotides are TGTGCCAGCAGCCAGCCCGGGGAGACCCAGTACTTC. Encoded protein: CASSQPGETQYF.

This chain's CDR3 is CASSEGQEKKLFF. DNA of the CDR3: TGTGCCAGCAGTGAGGGCCAGGAGAAAAAGTTGTTTTTT. The rearrangement joins TRBV2 to TRBJ1-4; D is uncertain. V dropped 3 bases and J dropped 15 bases, with 17 bases sitting between them. This CDR3 spans 13 amino acids. Germline loops: CDR1 SNHLY, CDR2 FYNNEI.

V gene TRBV5-4 combines with J gene TRBJ1-1; TRBD1 agrees at 9 bases. Germline V lookup: CDR1 SGHNT, CDR2 YYREEE (reference sequence). This CDR3 is built from 15 residues. V shed 4 bases and J 1 base; nucleotides not matched to a gene: 5. The CDR3 bases are TGTGCCAGCAGCGGGGGGGACAGGGCGAACACTGAAGCTTTCTTT. Its translation: CASSGGDRANTEAFF.

The J gene is TRBJ2-1, the V gene TRBV7-9; maybe TRBD2 (5 bases). Trimming stripped 0 bases from V and 9 bases from J, with 9 bases between. Germline values: CDR1 SEHNR, CDR2 FQNEAQ (reference sequence). The CDR3 consists of 13 residues. This chain's CDR3 is CASSLALGSEQFF. In DNA, the CDR3 is TGTGCCAGCAGCTTAGCGCTGGGGAGTGAGCAGTTCTTC. Full variable domain (rest looked up from reference TRBV7-9 and TRBJ2-1): DTGVSQNPRHKITKRGQNVTFRCDPISEHNRLYWYRQTLGQGPEFLTYFQNEAQLEKSRLLSDRFSAERPKGSFSTLEIQRTEQGDSAMYLCASSLALGSEQFFGPGTRLTVL.

This clone was observed a few times. The chain is built from TRBV6-4 and TRBJ1-1; the D gene is possibly TRBD1 (6 bases). The CDR3 contains 13 residues. Germline V gives CDR1 MRHNA, CDR2 SNTAGT. Trimming left V 5 bases short and J 3 bases short, with 10 bases between. This CDR3 reads CASSRTDDTEAFF. The CDR3, as DNA: TGTGCCAGCAGTCGGACAGATGACACTGAAGCTTTCTTT.

This sequence joins TRBV27 and TRBJ2-1; tentative D call: TRBD1 (5 bases). This CDR3 region has 15 residues. The germline gives CDR1 MNHEY, CDR2 SMNVEV (reference sequence). The V and J ends lost 3 bases and 0 bases respectively, with 9 bases between them. The CDR3 protein is CASSFGASSYNEQFF. CDR3 sequence (DNA): TGTGCCAGCAGTTTTGGGGCGAGCTCCTACAATGAGCAGTTCTTC.